The T cell receptor beta chain described here comes from a study of CD8 T cells in Susac syndrome. The CDR3 spans 13 residues. The germline V and J ends were trimmed by 6 bases and 4 bases, with 12 bases remaining between them. Random hexamers were used to reverse transcribe the RNA input (roughly 0.5 to 1 ug). Amplification of TCR beta CDR3 across 54 Vbeta and 13 Jbeta was performed with immunoSEQ multiplex PCR. TCRdb called the immunoSEQ multiplex PCR reads again in MiXCR, with one record for every CDR3 protein. The sample yields 210,000 or so distinct CDR3 sequences, 80% to 95% seen once. Study outcomes and limitations: By the study's own acknowledgment, its TCR sequencing and HLA analysis included relatively few individuals.

A remark on this clonotype: Its antigen is unknown.

Sequencing of TCR beta was performed on blood CD8+ T cells and on blood CD4+ T cells. TEMRA cells were FACS-enriched, unlike CD8+ and CD4+ T cells, which were negatively isolated. The sequenced sample consisted of CD8+ T cells from PBMCs. This TCR was sampled from a human donor with multiple sclerosis. V usage is TRBV12-3 or TRBV12-4 and J usage is TRBJ1-2, with D hard to call. The CDR3 DNA reads TGTGCCAGCAGAGACAATCTTTTCTATGGCTACACCTTC. Protein product: CASRDNLFYGYTF.